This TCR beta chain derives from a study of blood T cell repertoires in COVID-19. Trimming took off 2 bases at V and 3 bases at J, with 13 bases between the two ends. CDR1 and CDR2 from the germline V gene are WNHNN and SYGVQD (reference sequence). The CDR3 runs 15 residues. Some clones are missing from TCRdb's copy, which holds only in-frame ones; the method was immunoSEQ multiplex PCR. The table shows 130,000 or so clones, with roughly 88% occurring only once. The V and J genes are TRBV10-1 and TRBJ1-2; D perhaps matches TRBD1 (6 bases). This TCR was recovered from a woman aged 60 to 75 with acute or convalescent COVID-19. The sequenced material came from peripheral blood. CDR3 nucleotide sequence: TGCGCCAGCAGTGAGGGGCCAGGGGTTCACTATGGCTACACCTTC. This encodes CASSEGPGVHYGYTF.